This entry features one T cell receptor beta chain sequence. Its cognate antigen is unknown. The gene symbols are mouse symbols. The DNA ends 1 residue before the CDR3 does, and the rest of the CDR3 is filled in from the germline J gene. The record originates from a study of tissue T cells after allogeneic stem cell transplantation. CDR1 is SNHLY and CDR2 is FYNGKV in the germline V gene (reference sequence). This CDR3 has 14 amino acids. Trimming left V 1 base short and J 0 bases short, with 7 bases between. General observations from the study: In patients and mice, blood and spleen missed much of tissue repertoire. TCR repertoires tracked anatomic similarity, regardless of disease or transplant status.

The repertoire was sequenced with immunoSEQ multiplex PCR; TCRdb's copy has only in-frame clones and lacks some. Of 7,500 to 8,500 clones in the sample, roughly a third were seen once. Regarding time point: mouse harvest day 14 after allogeneic transplant. Mouse grafts combined 10^7 T-cell-depleted bone marrow cells with 10^6 splenic CD5+ T cells. The sequenced material came from skin. The clonotype comes from a female BALB/c mouse given C57BL/6 T cells with graft-versus-host disease after an allogeneic hematopoietic cell transplant. This chain connects TRBV3 to TRBJ2-7, with D perhaps matching TRBD2 (5 bases). The CDR3 loop reads CASSLVGSSYEQYF. The sequenced CDR3 bases are TGTGCCAGCAGCTTAGTGGGGAGCTCCTATGAACAGTAC. Full variable domain (rest looked up from reference TRBV3 and TRBJ2-7): GPKVLQIPSHQIIDMGQMVTLNCDPVSNHLYFYWYKQILGQQMEFLVNFYNGKVMEKSKLFKDQFSVERPDGSYFTLKIQPTALEDSAVYFCASSLVGSSYEQYFGPGTRLTVL.